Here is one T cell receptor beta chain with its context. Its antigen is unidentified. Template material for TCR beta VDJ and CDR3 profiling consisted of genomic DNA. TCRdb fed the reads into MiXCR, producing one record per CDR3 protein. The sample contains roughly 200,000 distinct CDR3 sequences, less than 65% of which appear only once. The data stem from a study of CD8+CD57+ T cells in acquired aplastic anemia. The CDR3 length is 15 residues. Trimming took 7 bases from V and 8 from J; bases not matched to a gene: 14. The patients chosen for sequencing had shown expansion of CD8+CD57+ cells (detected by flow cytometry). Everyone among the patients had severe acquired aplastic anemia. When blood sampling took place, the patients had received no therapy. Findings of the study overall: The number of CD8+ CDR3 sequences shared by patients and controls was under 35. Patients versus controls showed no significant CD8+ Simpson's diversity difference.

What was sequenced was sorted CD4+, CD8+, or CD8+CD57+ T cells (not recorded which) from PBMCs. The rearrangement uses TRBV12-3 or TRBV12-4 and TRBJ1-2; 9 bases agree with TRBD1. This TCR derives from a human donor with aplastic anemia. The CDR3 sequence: CASKTQGATGGGYTF. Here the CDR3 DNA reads TGTGCCAGCAAGACCCAAGGTGCAACAGGGGGCGGCTACACCTTC.